What follows describes a single TCR beta chain. This sample is drawn from a study of blood T cell repertoires in COVID-19. As processed by the authors: Estimates of nucleated cell counts were drawn from the amplification of reference gene primers. Method: immunoSEQ multiplex PCR; TCRdb's copy keeps in-frame clones and lacks some. That table supplies the V and J calls and clone size; D and trimming were determined from the DNA. The sample contains around 100,000 clones, 82% of which appear only once. This CDR3 spans 14 amino acids. From germline, CDR1 is LNHDA and CDR2 SQIVND (reference sequence). V trimming: 3 bases; J trimming: 10 bases; junction bases outside the gene matches: 6.

The chain employs TRBV19 and TRBJ1-6, with TRBD1 matching 7 bases. The receptor was isolated from a man in his fifties or sixties with acute or convalescent COVID-19. The specimen sequenced was peripheral blood. CDR3 in DNA: TGTGCCAGTAGTATTAGACAGGGATTGTCACCCCTCCACTTT. Protein: CASSIRQGLSPLHF.